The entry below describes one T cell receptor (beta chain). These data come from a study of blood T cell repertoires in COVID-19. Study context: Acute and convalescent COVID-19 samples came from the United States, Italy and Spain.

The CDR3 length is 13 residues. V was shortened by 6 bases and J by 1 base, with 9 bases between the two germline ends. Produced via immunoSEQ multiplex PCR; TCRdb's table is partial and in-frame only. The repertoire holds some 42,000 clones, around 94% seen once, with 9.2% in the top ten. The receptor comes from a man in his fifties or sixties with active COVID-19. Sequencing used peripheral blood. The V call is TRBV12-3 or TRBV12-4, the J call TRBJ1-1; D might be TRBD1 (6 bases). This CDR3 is CASSQGGNTEAFF. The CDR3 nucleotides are TGTGCCAGCAGCCAAGGGGGGAACACTGAAGCTTTCTTT.